This TCR beta chain was retrieved from a study of cytomegalovirus exposure and HLA in healthy donors. This clone was detected only once. The antigen is undetermined. Vbeta (60) and Jbeta (13) primers were used in the PCR. In the authors' methods: Unique TCR beta chains numbered 60 million to 100 million in a later analysis, with roughly 10 million shared. Profiling relied on immunoSEQ multiplex PCR, and the TCRdb table lists in-frame clones only, not all of them. V, J and clone size derive from that table, while D and trimming were established from the DNA sequence. This table has roughly 59,000 clones, 68% appearing once. The germline V and J ends were trimmed by 1 base and 6 bases, with 16 bases remaining between them. This CDR3 spans 15 amino acids. From germline, CDR1 is SEHNR and CDR2 FQNEAQ (reference sequence). Whole-study results and caveats: Several top significant clusters appeared, in a later analysis, to be linked to common viral pathogens. It is likely that the observed cluster of highly shared sequence variants was a sequencing artifact.

This chain uses TRBV7-9 with TRBJ2-7; a weak D match, TRBD1 (5 bases). The source material was PBMCs. The TCR comes from a man aged 40-49 years in good health and CMV-seropositive. The CDR3: CASSLGPRVDAEQYF. Here the CDR3 DNA reads TGTGCCAGCAGCTTAGGGCCCAGGGTTGATGCCGAGCAGTACTTC.